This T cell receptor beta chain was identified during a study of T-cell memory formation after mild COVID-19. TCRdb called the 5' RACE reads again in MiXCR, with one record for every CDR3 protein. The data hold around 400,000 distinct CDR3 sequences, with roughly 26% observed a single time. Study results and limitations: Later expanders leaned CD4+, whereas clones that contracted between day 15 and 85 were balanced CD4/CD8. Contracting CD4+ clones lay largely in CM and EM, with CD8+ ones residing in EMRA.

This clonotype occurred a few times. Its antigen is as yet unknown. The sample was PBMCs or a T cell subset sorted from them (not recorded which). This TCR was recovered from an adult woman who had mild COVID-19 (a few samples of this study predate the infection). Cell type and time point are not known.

This chain's CDR3 is CATRTGSLPQHF. The CDR3 DNA follows: TGTGCCACACGGACAGGGAGTCTGCCCCAGCATTTT. The J gene is TRBJ1-5, the V gene TRBV28, with TRBD1 identical over 8 bases. CDR1 and CDR2 (germline): MDHEN, SYDVKM. V lost 10 bases and J lost 9; bases outside the gene matches: 8. The CDR3 contains 12 residues.